The 5 T cell receptor beta chains below all came from one sample that was sequenced in a study of blood T cell repertoires in COVID-19. Sequenced by immunoSEQ multiplex PCR; TCRdb stores in-frame clones only, minus some. The data show 150,000 to 200,000 clones, roughly nine tenths seen once. What was sequenced was peripheral blood. The receptors stem from a woman in her 70s with acute or convalescent COVID-19.

The chain uses TRBV18 and TRBJ2-4, with D tentatively TRBD1 (6 bases). Germline values: CDR1 KGHSH, CDR2 LQKENI. Trimming took off 5 bases at V and 0 bases at J, with 11 bases between the two ends. The CDR3 covers 15 residues. Written as DNA, the CDR3 is TGTGCCAGCTCAACACAGGGAGTAGCCAAAAACATTCAGTACTTC. It specifies CASSTQGVAKNIQYF.

The chain is built from TRBV4-3 and TRBJ1-1; D is unresolved. There are 14 residues in the CDR3. Trimming stripped 4 bases from V and 0 bases from J, with 9 bases between. Germline V gene sequence: CDR1 LGHNA, CDR2 YSLEER. The CDR3 DNA reads as TGCGCCAGCAGCCCAACCGGGATGAACACTGAAGCTTTCTTT. Protein product: CASSPTGMNTEAFF.

The V gene is TRBV3-1 (or the pseudogene TRBV3-2), the J gene TRBJ1-2; TRBD1 is a possible D gene (5 bases). Trimming pared 0 bases from V and 0 bases from J, leaving 8 bases between. Per the germline V gene, CDR1 is LGHDT and CDR2 is YNNKEL (reference sequence). The CDR3 is 15 residues long. The CDR3, as DNA: TGTGCCAGCAGCCAAGAAGGGGCCCCTAACTATGGCTACACCTTC. It is translated as CASSQEGAPNYGYTF.

The V gene is TRBV4-3, the J gene TRBJ2-5; 8 positions agree with TRBD2. The V gene's germline CDR1 is LGHNA and CDR2 YSLEER. J gave up 2 bases and V 4 bases, and 6 bases lay outside the gene matches. CDR3 length: 15 amino acids. CDR3 region: CASSLSLADQETQYF. DNA for the CDR3: TGCGCCAGCAGCCTATCACTAGCGGATCAAGAGACCCAGTACTTC.

This sequence joins TRBV10-3 and TRBJ2-1; 13 positions agree with TRBD2. This CDR3 has 19 amino acids. The germline gives CDR1 ENHRY, CDR2 SYGVKD. V was clipped by 6 bases and J by 2 bases; unmatched bases: 13. DNA of the CDR3: TGTGCCATCAGCTCGGGACTAGCGGGAAAAAGGGGCCCCTACAATGAGCAGTTCTTC. Translated, it gives CAISSGLAGKRGPYNEQFF.